This passage covers 31 T cell receptor beta chains from one sample sequenced in a study of metastatic and nonmetastatic thyroid tumors. All patients reached thyroid surgery having received no treatment beforehand. With MiXCR, TCRdb reprocessed the PCR reads. The sample includes approximately 50,000 clones, around 20% of them seen just once. Sequencing input: blood. Receptors were obtained from a female donor with papillary thyroid cancer or a benign thyroid nodule (not recorded which). Some clones in this sample may be carry-over from other donors' samples.

About this clone: The junction and the germline gene differ at one end; a read error may be behind it. The CDR3 protein is CASSSDYNEALF. The DNA of the CDR3 is TGTGCCAGCAGTTCTGATTACAATGAAGCTTTATTC. This chain links TRBV28 with TRBJ1-1; no definite D call. CDR1 is MDHEN, CDR2 SYDVKM, per germline. The CDR3 is 12 residues long.

This clone was found many times. The rearrangement links TRBV20-1 to TRBJ1-1; TRBD1 agrees at 7 bases. Trimming took 5 bases from V and 0 from J; bases not matched to a gene: 15. This CDR3 has 17 residues. Per germline, CDR1 DFQATT and CDR2 SNEGSKA (reference sequence). The CDR3 DNA reads TGCAGTGCTGCAGGGGGTACACCTATCGGGGTGAACACTGAAGCTTTCTTT. It codes for CSAAGGTPIGVNTEAFF.

The chain recombines TRBV20-1 with TRBJ2-7; the D gene is possibly TRBD2 (6 bases). CDR1 DFQATT and CDR2 SNEGSKA come from the germline V gene (reference sequence). This CDR3 has 15 residues. V lost 5 bases and J lost 0, with 17 bases in between. CDR3 nucleotides: TGCAGTGCTTTACCGGGACTGGACTACTCCTACGAGCAGTACTTC. Translation: CSALPGLDYSYEQYF.

The V and J genes are TRBV12-3 or TRBV12-4 and TRBJ1-2, with D possibly matching TRBD1 (6 bases). V was pared by 3 bases and J by 1 base, with 27 bases between. This CDR3 has 20 amino acids. In DNA form, the CDR3 reads TGTGCCAGCAGTTTGCACCCGTTGCAGCAACGACAGGTTGATAACTATGGCTACACCTTC. Translated: CASSLHPLQQRQVDNYGYTF.

This clone has a count of ten or more. The junction departs from germline at one end; a sequencing error may be responsible. V is TRBV28 and J is TRBJ1-3; possible D gene TRBD1, 5 bases. Per germline, CDR1 MDHEN and CDR2 SYDVKM. This CDR3 comprises 13 residues. The CDR3 spells CASSFGTSTKPHF. CDR3 bases: TGTGCCAGCAGTTTTGGGACCTCCACCAAACCCCATTTT.

The chain joins TRBV28 to TRBJ2-5; a weak D match, TRBD1 (6 bases). Trimming left V 7 bases short and J 9 bases short, with 18 bases between. The CDR3 has 13 amino acids. Looked up from germline, CDR1 is MDHEN and CDR2 is SYDVKM. CDR3 nucleotide sequence: TGTGCCAGCATCGTAAAGGACAGAGCATCCCAGTACTTC. Translation: CASIVKDRASQYF.

The chain is built from TRBV5-1 and TRBJ2-1; 9 nucleotides agree with TRBD1. CDR1 and CDR2 (germline): SGHRS, YFSETQ. This CDR3 has 16 residues. Trimming cost V 0 bases and J 7 bases; bases outside gene matches: 8. The CDR3 here is CASSLAGTGLGNEQFF. The CDR3 coding sequence is TGCGCCAGCAGCTTGGCCGGGACAGGGCTCGGGAATGAGCAGTTCTTC.

With regard to this clone: With a much larger clone just one base away, this may be a read error. CDR3 sequence reads: CASSTTVQGVDEQYF. The CDR3 region has the DNA TGTGCCAGCAGCACCACTGTACAGGGGGTGGACGAGCAGTACTTC. The rearrangement links TRBV7-2 to TRBJ2-7; TRBD1 agrees at 8 bases. Germline CDR1 is SGHTA and CDR2 is FQGNSA. Trimming removed 5 bases from V and 5 bases from J; junction bases left unmatched: 11. The CDR3 has 15 residues.

In this sample, this clone turned up many times. This rearrangement joins TRBV9 to TRBJ1-5; D uncertain. CDR1 is SGDLS and CDR2 is YYNGEE in the germline V gene. V was cut by 2 bases and J by 6 bases, with 9 bases left in between. CDR3 length: 13 residues. CDR3 amino acids: CASSVGWSQPQHF. The CDR3, as DNA: TGTGCCAGCAGCGTGGGATGGAGTCAGCCCCAGCATTTT. The entire variable domain, with the rest obtained from reference TRBV9 and TRBJ1-5, is as follows: DSGVTQTPKHLITATGQRVTLRCSPRSGDLSVYWYQQSLDQGLQFLIQYYNGEERAKGNILERFSAQQFPDLHSELNLSSLELGDSALYFCASSVGWSQPQHFGDGTRLSIL.

This clone was picked up a small number of times. Sequence at one end of the junction differs from germline and may be a read error. For the CDR3, the DNA is TGTGCCAGCAGTTCATACCCTGGGTCCAACGTCCTGACTTTC. Protein sequence: CASSSYPGSNVLTF. The J gene is TRBJ2-6, the V gene TRBV27; D uncertain. This CDR3 has 14 residues. The germline CDR1 and CDR2 sequences are MNHEY and SMNVEV (reference sequence).

This clone was recorded many times. The chain employs TRBV5-1 and TRBJ2-1; possibly TRBD1 for D (5 bases). The germline V gene has CDR1 SGHRS and CDR2 YFSETQ. The CDR3 is 15 amino acids. V was clipped by 0 bases and J by 3 bases, with 10 bases between them. The CDR3 sequence is CASSLGTSLYNEQFF. In DNA form, the CDR3 reads TGCGCCAGCAGCTTGGGGACATCTCTCTACAATGAGCAGTTCTTC.

This clone has a count of ten or more. The chain carries TRBV5-1 and TRBJ2-5, with D perhaps being TRBD1 or TRBD2 (6 bases each). Trimming left V 4 bases short and J 1 base short, with 11 bases between. This CDR3 comprises 14 residues. Germline V gene data show CDR1 as SGHRS and CDR2 as YFSETQ. CDR3 sequence (DNA): TGCGCCAGCAGCCCCAGGGGACTCCAAGAGACCCAGTACTTC. It codes for CASSPRGLQETQYF. The whole variable domain, filled in from reference TRBV5-1 and TRBJ2-5, reads KAGVTQTPRYLIKTRGQQVTLSCSPISGHRSVSWYQQTPGQGLQFLFEYFSETQRNKGNFPGRFSGRQFSNSRSEMNVSTLELGDSALYLCASSPRGLQETQYFGPGTRLLVL.

This clone occurred a few times. A much larger clone differs from this one at a single base, so this may be a read error. This chain uses TRBV6-2 or TRBV6-3 with TRBJ1-5, with D perhaps TRBD1 (5 bases). Germline V gene sequence: CDR1 MNHEY, CDR2 SVGEGT. Trimming removed 7 bases from V and 7 bases from J, with 11 bases in between. The CDR3 length is 12 residues. The CDR3 DNA follows: TGTGCCAGCATCCGGGGGGAACAGCCCCAGCATTTT. It codes for CASIRGEQPQHF.

This clone was counted many times. V is TRBV6-1 and J is TRBJ1-2, with D possibly being TRBD1 (5 bases). The CDR3 runs to 13 residues. V lost 5 bases and J lost 2, with 9 bases in between. Germline CDR1 and CDR2: MNHNS and SASEGT. The CDR3 DNA is TGTGCCAGCAGTCCTCGGGACAACTATGGCTACACCTTC. Protein product: CASSPRDNYGYTF.

Only a few counts were recorded for this clone. A much larger clone differs from this one at a single base, so this may be a read error. The chain is built from TRBV28 and TRBJ1-2; D possibly corresponds to TRBD1 (6 bases). CDR3 length equals 12 residues. Per the germline V gene, CDR1 is MDHEN and CDR2 is SYDVKM. Here the CDR3 reads CASSATGPGHTF. CDR3 sequence (DNA): TGTGCCAGCAGTGCAACAGGGCCTGGCCACACCTTC.

As concerns this clone: This clone may be a read error of a much larger clone one base away. The rearrangement uses TRBV2 and TRBJ2-4, with D perhaps TRBD1 (5 bases). The germline CDR1 and CDR2 sequences are SNHLY and FYNNEI. This CDR3 has 13 amino acids. V lost 7 bases and J lost 9, with 16 bases in between. CDR3 residues: CASKVARESIQYF. The CDR3 DNA sequence: TGTGCCAGCAAGGTGGCCAGGGAAAGCATTCAGTACTTC.

V is TRBV20-1 and J is TRBJ2-7; D is possibly TRBD2 (5 bases). The germline CDR1 and CDR2 sequences are DFQATT and SNEGSKA (reference sequence). Trimming cost V 2 bases and J 3 bases, with 23 bases left between them. CDR3 length equals 17 residues. CDR3 DNA: TGCAGTGCTAGATCCCCCCCACTTGGAGGTAGCCACTACGAGCAGTACTTC. Protein sequence: CSARSPPLGGSHYEQYF.

The sample holds many counts of this clone. The rearrangement joins TRBV28 to TRBJ2-5; TRBD1 matches 7 bases. The CDR3 covers 14 residues. V lost 6 bases and J lost 7; bases outside the gene matches: 11. Germline V gene sequence: CDR1 MDHEN, CDR2 SYDVKM. CDR3 coding DNA: TGTGCCAGCAGCGACAGGGCCCCCCTCGGGACCCAGTACTTC. Translated: CASSDRAPLGTQYF.

With respect to this clone: The junction departs from the called germline gene at one end, perhaps through a read error. This chain joins TRBV11-2 and TRBJ1-1; tentative D call: TRBD1 (5 bases). Germline CDR1 reads SGHAT; CDR2 reads FQNNGV. This CDR3 contains 14 residues. CDR3 sequence reads: CASRPGAMNTVAFF. The CDR3, as DNA: TGTGCCAGCAGGCCTGGGGCCATGAACACTGTAGCTTTCTTT.

The gene calls are TRBV4-2 and TRBJ1-1, with a tentative D call TRBD1 (6 bases). Trimming removed 3 bases at V and 3 bases at J, with 17 bases between. Germline V gene lookup returns CDR1 LGHNA and CDR2 YNFKEQ. The CDR3 consists of 16 residues. The CDR3, as DNA: TGTGCCAGCAGCCATACAACAGGGACGAGGGACACTGAAGCTTTCTTT. Translation: CASSHTTGTRDTEAFF.

This clone was seen many times. The V call is TRBV5-1, the J call TRBJ2-2; 9 bases map to TRBD1. The germline CDR1 and CDR2 sequences are SGHRS and YFSETQ. The trim removed 4 bases at V and 0 bases at J, leaving 1 base unmatched. The CDR3 spans 15 residues. Written as DNA, the CDR3 is TGCGCCAGCAGCGGGGACAGGGCGAACACCGGGGAGCTGTTTTTT. Protein: CASSGDRANTGELFF.

This clone was recorded at least ten times. The sample holds other DNA sequences that translate to the same CDR3. CDR3: CASIVGQANQPQHF. CDR3 sequence (DNA): TGTGCCAGCATTGTAGGACAAGCCAATCAGCCCCAGCATTTT. The chain joins TRBV28 to TRBJ1-5; D perhaps matches TRBD1 (5 bases). This CDR3 is 14 amino acids long. Per germline, CDR1 MDHEN and CDR2 SYDVKM. The V end was cut by 7 bases, the J end by 3 bases, with 13 bases between.

This clone was detected ten times or more. The rearrangement links TRBV3-1 to TRBJ1-1, with TRBD1 as a possible D gene (5 bases). Trimming took 5 bases from V and 12 from J, leaving 16 bases between them. The CDR3 runs to 12 residues. In germline, CDR1 is LGHDT, CDR2 YNNKEL (reference sequence). The CDR3 region is CASSDRRGGTFF. The DNA of the CDR3 is TGTGCCAGCAGCGATAGACGGGGGGGGACTTTCTTT. Full variable domain (remainder filled in from reference TRBV3-1 and TRBJ1-1): DTAVSQTPKYLVTQMGNDKSIKCEQNLGHDTMYWYKQDSKKFLKIMFSYNNKELIINETVPNRFSPKSPDKAHLNLHINSLELGDSAVYFCASSDRRGGTFFGQGTRLTVV.

This clone came up many times. The rearrangement uses TRBV18 and TRBJ1-1; 7 bases fit TRBD1. Germline CDR1 reads KGHSH; CDR2 reads LQKENI. V shed 3 bases and J 2 bases; nucleotides not matched to a gene: 3. The CDR3 is 14 residues long. The CDR3 spells CASSPRDSNTEAFF. As DNA, the CDR3 is TGTGCCAGCTCACCGCGGGACAGCAACACTGAAGCTTTCTTT.

This clone was observed a few times. Just one base apart from a much larger clone, this may be a read error. The chain couples TRBV6-2 or TRBV6-3 to TRBJ1-4; D gene ambiguous. V lost 4 bases, J lost 4 bases, and 13 bases lay in between. Germline V CDR1 and CDR2: MNHEY, SVGEGT. This CDR3 spans 15 amino acids. CDR3 in amino acids: CASSWTVRRNEKLFF. The CDR3 coding sequence is TGTGCCAGCAGTTGGACGGTACGGCGTAATGAAAAACTGTTTTTT.

This clone has only a few counts. A clone one base away is much larger, so this may be a read error. This chain links TRBV6-5 with TRBJ1-4; D gene uncertain. CDR1 is MNHEY and CDR2 is SVGAGI in the germline V gene. The CDR3 length is 16 residues. This CDR3 reads CASRSDAPTSNEKLFF. The CDR3 DNA is TGCGCCAGCAGATCGGACGCTCCAACGTCTAATGAAAAACTGTTTTTT.

This clone came up many times. The V and J genes are TRBV18 and TRBJ1-4; 8 bases map to TRBD1. Germline CDR1 KGHSH, CDR2 LQKENI. The V segment lost 6 bases and the J segment 0 bases; nucleotides outside the gene matches: 6. The CDR3 is made up of 16 amino acids. CDR3 DNA: TGTGCCAGCTCCCGACAGGGGCGGGCAACTAATGAAAAACTGTTTTTT. This sequence encodes CASSRQGRATNEKLFF.

There are many counts of this clone. The chain joins TRBV9 to TRBJ2-3; D is uncertain. This CDR3 contains 15 residues. Trimming removed 0 bases from V and 0 bases from J, with 8 bases in between. Germline CDR1 reads SGDLS; CDR2 reads YYNGEE. The CDR3 reads CASSVDVGSTDTQYF. DNA for the CDR3: TGTGCCAGCAGCGTAGATGTCGGGAGCACAGATACGCAGTATTTT.

The V gene is TRBV5-1, the J gene TRBJ2-7; TRBD1 matches at 8 bases. The trim removed 5 bases at V and 4 bases at J, leaving 11 bases unmatched. This CDR3 comprises 15 residues. From germline, CDR1 is SGHRS and CDR2 YFSETQ. The CDR3 DNA reads as TGCGCCAGCAGACTAACAGGGGGGCGCTGGTACGAGCAGTACTTC. Residues: CASRLTGGRWYEQYF.

Remarks on this clone: Relative to the germline gene, one junction end is altered; a read error may explain this. Different DNA sequences within this sample yield the same CDR3. The chain employs TRBV27 and TRBJ2-1; D is perhaps TRBD1 or TRBD2 (6 bases each). Germline V lookup: CDR1 MNHEY, CDR2 SMNVEV (reference sequence). This CDR3 contains 13 residues. Here the CDR3 DNA reads TGTGCCAGCAGTTTATCGGGAGGCAGGAGGGGGGTCTTC. It is translated as CASSLSGGRRGVF.

The chain recombines TRBV2 with TRBJ1-1; D uncertain. This CDR3 comprises 13 residues. CDR1 and CDR2 from the germline V gene are SNHLY and FYNNEI. V was clipped by 3 bases and J by 1 base, with 6 bases between them. The CDR3 DNA follows: TGTGCCAGCAGTGAGCAGGCGAACACTGAAGCTTTCTTT. This gives the protein CASSEQANTEAFF. The whole variable domain, filled in from reference TRBV2 and TRBJ1-1, reads EPEVTQTPSHQVTQMGQEVILRCVPISNHLYFYWYRQILGQKVEFLVSFYNNEISEKSEIFDDQFSVERPDGSNFTLKIRSTKLEDSAMYFCASSEQANTEAFFGQGTRLTVV.